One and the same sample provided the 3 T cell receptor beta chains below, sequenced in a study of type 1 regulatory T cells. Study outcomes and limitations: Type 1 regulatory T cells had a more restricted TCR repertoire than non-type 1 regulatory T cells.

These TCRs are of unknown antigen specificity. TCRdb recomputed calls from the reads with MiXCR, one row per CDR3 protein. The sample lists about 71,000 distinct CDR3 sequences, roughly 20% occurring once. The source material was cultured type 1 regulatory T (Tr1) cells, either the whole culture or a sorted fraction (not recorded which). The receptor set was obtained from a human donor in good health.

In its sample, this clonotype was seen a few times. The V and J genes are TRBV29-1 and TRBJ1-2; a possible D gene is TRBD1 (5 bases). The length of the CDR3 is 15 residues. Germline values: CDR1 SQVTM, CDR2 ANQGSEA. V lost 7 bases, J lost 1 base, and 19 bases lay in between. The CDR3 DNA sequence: TGCAGCGCCCCTGACGGAACGGGGGGTAACTATGGCTACACCTTC. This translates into CSAPDGTGGNYGYTF.

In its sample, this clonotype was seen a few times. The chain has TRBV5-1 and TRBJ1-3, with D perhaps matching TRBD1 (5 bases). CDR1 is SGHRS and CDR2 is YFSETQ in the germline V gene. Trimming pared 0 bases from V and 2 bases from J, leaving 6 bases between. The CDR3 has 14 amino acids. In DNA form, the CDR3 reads TGCGCCAGCAGCTTGGGCAGGGCTGGAAACACCATATATTTT. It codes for CASSLGRAGNTIYF.

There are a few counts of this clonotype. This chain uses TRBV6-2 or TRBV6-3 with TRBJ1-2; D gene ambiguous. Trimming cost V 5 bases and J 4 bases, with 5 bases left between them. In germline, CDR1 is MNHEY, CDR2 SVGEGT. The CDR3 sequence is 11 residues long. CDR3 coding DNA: TGTGCCAGCAGTCAAGCCTATGGCTACACCTTC. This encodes CASSQAYGYTF.